These T cell receptor beta chains were read from a single sample in a study of response to subunit inactivated influenza vaccine. Each CDR3 protein gets one entry after TCRdb re-called the RT-PCR reads with MiXCR. The sample lists 650,000 to 700,000 distinct CDR3 sequences, 15% to 17% seen once, with around a tenth in the top ten. Sequencing was performed on PBMCs from blood, taken 12 days after vaccination. Source of these receptors: a man aged 45 to 65 who received an inactivated influenza vaccine. Both conserved end residues are part of each CDR3. D genes are given only for firm matches. Clone sizes are given selectively: once, few, many, or a class where the clone is expanded.

>16|TRBJ2-2|NA|TRBV5-1|few
CASSLERGANTGELFF
TGCGCCAGCAGCTTGGAACGGGGGGCCAACACCGGGGAGCTGTTTTTT
>16|TRBJ2-5|NA|TRBV3-1|few
CASSRQTAPLQETQYF
TGTGCCAGCAGCCGACAGACAGCTCCTCTCCAAGAGACCCAGTACTTC
>13|TRBJ1-6|NA|TRBV18|NA
CASSPRRNSPLHF
TGTGCCAGCTCACCACGTAGGAATTCACCCCTCCACTTT
>15|TRBJ2-1|NA|TRBV2|few
CASSDRNRNYNEQFF
TGTGCCAGCAGCGACCGAAACAGGAACTACAATGAGCAGTTCTTC
>16|TRBJ2-7|TRBD2|TRBV20-1|NA
CSARGEASGSSYEQYF
TGCAGTGCTAGAGGGGAAGCTAGCGGGAGCTCCTACGAGCAGTACTTC
>18|TRBJ2-3|TRBD2|TRBV3-1|few
CASSQDSGGGARADTQYF
TGTGCCAGCAGCCAAGATTCTGGCGGGGGGGCCCGGGCCGATACGCAGTATTTT
>13|TRBJ2-7|TRBD2|TRBV6-1|NA
CASSPGSGGGQYF
TGTGCCAGCAGCCCTGGTAGCGGGGGGGGCCAGTACTTC
>14|TRBJ2-5|NA|TRBV6-6|NA
CASSYDPRGETQYF
TGTGCCAGCAGTTACGACCCTCGGGGAGAGACCCAGTACTTC
>17|TRBJ2-1|NA|TRBV3-1|few
CASSHLSTGSSSNEQFF
TGTGCCAGCAGCCACTTATCGACAGGAAGCTCTTCCAATGAGCAGTTCTTC
>13|TRBJ2-5|NA|TRBV7-8|few
CASSWRPWETQYF
TGTGCCAGCAGCTGGAGACCGTGGGAGACCCAGTACTTC
>14|TRBJ2-7|NA|TRBV6-1|few
CASSRTRAPYEQYF
TGTGCCAGCAGCAGGACCCGGGCGCCCTACGAGCAGTACTTC
>18|TRBJ2-1|TRBD2|TRBV27|NA
CASSLERPTSAGGNEQFF
TGTGCCAGCAGTTTAGAGAGACCGACTAGCGCAGGAGGGAATGAGCAGTTCTTC
>13|TRBJ1-1|NA|TRBV7-9|NA
CASSLLQESEAFF
TGTGCCAGCAGCTTATTGCAGGAGTCTGAAGCTTTCTTT
>13|TRBJ1-1|NA|TRBV6-6|NA
CASSYVPAGEAFF
TGTGCCAGCAGTTACGTACCGGCGGGGGAAGCTTTCTTT
>15|TRBJ2-7|NA|TRBV5-5|NA
CASSGYLANVAEQYF
TGTGCCAGCAGCGGCTATCTAGCGAATGTAGCCGAGCAGTACTTC
>12|TRBJ1-5|NA|TRBV12-3/TRBV12-4|NA
CASSTINQPQHF
TGTGCCAGCAGTACCATAAATCAGCCCCAGCATTTT
>15|TRBJ2-7|NA|TRBV20-1|NA
CSASRGPKKSYEQYF
TGCAGTGCCTCGAGAGGACCGAAAAAATCCTACGAGCAGTACTTC
>17|TRBJ2-7|TRBD2|TRBV25-1|NA
CASSDGRSGRAAYEQYF
TGTGCCAGCAGTGATGGTCGAAGCGGGAGGGCCGCCTACGAGCAGTACTTC
>14|TRBJ2-3|TRBD1|TRBV5-1|NA
CASKGQGAIDTQYF
TGCGCCAGCAAGGGACAGGGGGCAATAGATACGCAGTATTTT
>12|TRBJ1-5|TRBD1|TRBV15|NA
CATRTGKQPQHF
TGTGCCACAAGGACAGGCAAACAGCCCCAGCATTTT
>17|TRBJ2-7|TRBD1|TRBV5-1|few
CASSLGFAGDSSYEQYF
TGCGCCAGCAGCTTGGGATTCGCCGGGGACAGCTCCTACGAGCAGTACTTC
>21|TRBJ2-1|TRBD2|TRBV11-2|NA
CASSLGFRASGSVYAYNEQFF
TGTGCCAGCAGCTTAGGGTTTAGGGCTAGCGGGAGTGTATACGCCTACAATGAGCAGTTCTTC
>19|TRBJ2-1|TRBD1|TRBV11-2|NA
CASSLGGQGFSSSYNEQFF
TGTGCCAGCAGCTTAGGGGGACAGGGGTTCTCCAGCTCCTACAATGAGCAGTTCTTC
>13|TRBJ1-2|TRBD1|TRBV7-6|few
CASSQGTGTGYTF
TGTGCCAGCAGCCAAGGGACAGGGACTGGCTACACCTTC
>17|TRBJ2-7|TRBD1|TRBV2|few
CASSETPYGQGTYEQYF
TGTGCCAGCAGTGAAACTCCCTACGGACAGGGGACTTACGAGCAGTACTTC
>14|TRBJ1-2|NA|TRBV20-1|NA
CSARDQGTGYGYTF
TGCAGTGCTAGAGACCAGGGGACTGGTTATGGCTACACCTTC